Listed here are 5 T cell receptor beta chains from one sample, sequenced in a study of tissue T cells after allogeneic stem cell transplantation. Generated by immunoSEQ multiplex PCR, the TCRdb table keeps only in-frame clones and is missing some. The table shows about 26,000 clones, with roughly 89% occurring only once. The source material was blood, sampled before transplantation. The origin of the receptors is a male donor aged 60 or over who later had graft-versus-host disease after an allogeneic stem cell transplant.

The chain combines TRBV18 with TRBJ1-4, with D unresolved. CDR1 is KGHSH, CDR2 LQKENI, per germline. The CDR3 contains 13 residues. The V and J ends lost 1 base and 5 bases respectively, with 5 bases between them. In DNA form, the CDR3 reads TGTGCCAGCTCACCACGGGAGAATGAAAAACTGTTTTTT. It is translated as CASSPRENEKLFF.

The V and J genes are TRBV2 and TRBJ2-7; 7 bases are a match to TRBD1. Per germline, CDR1 SNHLY and CDR2 FYNNEI. The CDR3 has 15 residues. J was trimmed by 2 bases and V by 6 bases; bases with no gene match: 10. CDR3 loop: CASSPWGQTTYEQYF. The DNA of the CDR3 is TGTGCCAGCAGCCCCTGGGGACAGACGACCTACGAGCAGTACTTC.

The chain carries TRBV20-1 and TRBJ2-2, with TRBD2 identical over 15 bases. This CDR3 contains 18 residues. Per germline, CDR1 DFQATT and CDR2 SNEGSKA (reference sequence). V lost 3 bases, J lost 5 bases, and 10 bases stayed unmatched. CDR3 loop: CSASVGLAGGRGTGELFF. In DNA, the CDR3 is TGCAGTGCTAGTGTCGGACTAGCGGGAGGGAGGGGGACCGGGGAGCTGTTTTTT.

This chain links TRBV28 with TRBJ1-5; 7 bases match TRBD1. Germline V lookup: CDR1 MDHEN, CDR2 SYDVKM. This CDR3 region has 15 residues. J was trimmed by 0 bases and V by 4 bases; bases with no gene match: 3. CDR3 sequence (DNA): TGTGCCAGCAGTTCCGGACAGGTTAGCAATCAGCCCCAGCATTTT. It yields the protein CASSSGQVSNQPQHF.

V gene TRBV3-1 (or the pseudogene TRBV3-2) combines with J gene TRBJ2-2; D might be TRBD2 (6 bases). The germline CDR1 and CDR2 sequences are LGHDT and YNNKEL (reference sequence). Deletions cut 0 bases from V and 8 bases from J, with 19 bases between. The CDR3 contains 17 residues. Here the CDR3 DNA reads TGTGCCAGCAGCCAAGATAGTAGCTGGAGGGACCCGGGGGAGCTGTTTTTT. Translating it yields CASSQDSSWRDPGELFF.